The entry below describes one T cell receptor beta chain. This clone's antigen is unknown. It has no much larger one-base neighbor in the sample; base qualities were not kept. The entry originates in a study of blood T cell repertoires in COVID-19 (dated by TCRdb to the early 2020s). The study in broad terms: Collaborator samples came from the United States, Italy and Spain and covered acute and convalescent phases of COVID-19. The material from the prospective study consisted of cDNA or gDNA derived from T cells, B-cell-depleted T cells, or PBMCs. A freely available public database, intended as a resource for researchers studying the immune response to SARS-CoV-2, is where the repertoires were released. Nearly every sample came with metadata listing a de-identified subject ID, COVID-19 status, age in years and sex. Where available, HLA class I and class II types were obtained from metadata supplied by the sample provider rather than from assay-based typing. Samples came from the ongoing ImmuneRACE study (first 160 participants) plus 1,254 subjects from 6 global collaborators. The dataset comprised deeply sampled blood TCRbeta repertoires from subjects exposed to, actively infected with, or recovered from COVID-19. The investigation overall reported the following: How much clinical and demographic metadata was included differed by source and by participant, and the metadata was provided uncurated.

Spanning cysteine to phenylalanine, the CDR3 consists of 17 amino acids. Only the CDR3 DNA stays, 51 bases, in frame from base 1. Trimming leaves V shorter by 1 base and J shorter by 3 bases, with the junction holding 9 bases beyond the gene matches. The CDR1 and CDR2 encoded by the germline V gene (reference sequence) are MNHEY and SMNVEV. One collaborating source in Seattle enrolled patients while the patients were actively infected and followed the patients over time throughout the course of disease. Collaborating institutions collected whole blood in K2EDTA tubes following their own protocols. For TCRbeta analysis, collaborators shipped samples in one of three forms: frozen whole blood, isolated PBMCs, or DNA extracted from either of those sample types. The immunoSEQ Assay, a bias-controlled multiplex PCR, was used to amplify TCRbeta CDR3 regions from genomic DNA. As for how the authors treated the data: The number of nucleated cells in each sample was estimated from the amplification of reference gene primers within the assay. Sequence reads were collapsed and filtered to measure the absolute abundance of every unique TCRbeta CDR3 rearrangement. For each sample, productive Simpson clonality was calculated as the square root of Simpson's diversity index across productive rearrangements. This is the immuneACCESS table as TCRdb keeps it, with only in-frame sequences that have V and J called. A part of the clones is gone; compared with another copy, unresolved V genes explain less than half, and the rest is unexplained. V, J and clone size were drawn from that table, and D and trimming were deduced from the DNA. The sample table records around 76,000 clones; over 80% of these occur just once. The ten largest account for about 13% of the sample.

The sequenced sample consisted of peripheral blood. This TCR was sampled from a man in his fifties or sixties with COVID-19, enrolled during active disease. In this chain, TRBV27 is recombined with TRBJ1-3, and 7 bases in between align with TRBD1. The nucleotides read TGTGCCAGCAGTTTATTCAACAGGGGACTGGGTGGAAACACCATATATTTT. It is translated as CASSLFNRGLGGNTIYF.